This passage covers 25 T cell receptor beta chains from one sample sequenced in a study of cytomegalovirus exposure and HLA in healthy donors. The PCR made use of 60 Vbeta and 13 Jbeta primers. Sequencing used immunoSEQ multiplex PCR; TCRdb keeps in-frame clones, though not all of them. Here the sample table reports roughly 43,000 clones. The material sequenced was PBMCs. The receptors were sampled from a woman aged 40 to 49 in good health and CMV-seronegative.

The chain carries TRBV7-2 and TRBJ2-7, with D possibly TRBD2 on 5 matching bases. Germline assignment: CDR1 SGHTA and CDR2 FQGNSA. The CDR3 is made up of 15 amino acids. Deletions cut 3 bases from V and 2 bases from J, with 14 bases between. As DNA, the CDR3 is TGTGCCAGCAGCTTTTTCGTGGTCGGGACCTACGAGCAGTACTTC. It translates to CASSFFVVGTYEQYF.

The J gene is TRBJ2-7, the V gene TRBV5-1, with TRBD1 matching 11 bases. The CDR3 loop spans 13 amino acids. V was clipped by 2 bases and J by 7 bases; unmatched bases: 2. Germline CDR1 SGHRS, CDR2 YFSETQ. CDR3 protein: CASSFGTGGEQYF. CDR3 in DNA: TGCGCCAGCAGCTTCGGGACAGGGGGGGAGCAGTACTTC.

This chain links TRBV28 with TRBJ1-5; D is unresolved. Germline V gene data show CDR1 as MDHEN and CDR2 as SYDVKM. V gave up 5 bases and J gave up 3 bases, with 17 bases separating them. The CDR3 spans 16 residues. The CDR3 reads CASSPSLGRPNQPQHF. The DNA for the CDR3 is TGTGCCAGCAGTCCCTCGTTGGGGAGACCCAATCAGCCCCAGCATTTT. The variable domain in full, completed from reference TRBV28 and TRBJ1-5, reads DVKVTQSSRYLVKRTGEKVFLECVQDMDHENMFWYRQDPGLGLRLIYFSYDVKMKEKGDIPEGYSVSREKKERFSLILESASTNQTSMYLCASSPSLGRPNQPQHFGDGTRLSIL.

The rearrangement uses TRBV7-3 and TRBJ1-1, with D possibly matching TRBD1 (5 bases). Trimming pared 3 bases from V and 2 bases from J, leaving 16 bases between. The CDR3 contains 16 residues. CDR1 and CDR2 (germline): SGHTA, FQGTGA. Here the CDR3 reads CASSFLSMTDNTEAFF. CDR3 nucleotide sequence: TGTGCCAGCAGCTTCCTATCGATGACAGATAACACTGAAGCTTTCTTT.

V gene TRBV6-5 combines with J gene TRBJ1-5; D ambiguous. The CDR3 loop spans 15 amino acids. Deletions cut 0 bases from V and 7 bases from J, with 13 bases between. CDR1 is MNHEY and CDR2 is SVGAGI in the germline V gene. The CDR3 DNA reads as TGTGCCAGCAGTTACTCGACCGGTAACGGGCAGCCCCAGCATTTT. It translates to CASSYSTGNGQPQHF.

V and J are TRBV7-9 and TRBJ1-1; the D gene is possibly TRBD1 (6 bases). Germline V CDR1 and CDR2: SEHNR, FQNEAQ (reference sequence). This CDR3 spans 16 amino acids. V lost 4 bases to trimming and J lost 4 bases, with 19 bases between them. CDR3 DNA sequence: TGTGCCAGCAGCTCCCGACAGGTAGGCTGGGGCACTGAAGCTTTCTTT. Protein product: CASSSRQVGWGTEAFF.

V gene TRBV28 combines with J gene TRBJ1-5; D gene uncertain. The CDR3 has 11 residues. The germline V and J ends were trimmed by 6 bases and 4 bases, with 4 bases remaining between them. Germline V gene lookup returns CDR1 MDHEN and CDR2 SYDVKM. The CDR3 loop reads CASSTNQPQHF. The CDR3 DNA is TGTGCCAGCAGCACAAATCAGCCCCAGCATTTT.

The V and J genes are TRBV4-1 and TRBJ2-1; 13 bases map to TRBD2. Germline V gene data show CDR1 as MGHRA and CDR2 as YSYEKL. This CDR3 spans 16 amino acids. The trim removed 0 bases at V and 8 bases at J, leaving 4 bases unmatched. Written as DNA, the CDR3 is TGCGCCAGCAGCCAAGATGGGACTAGCGGGATATATGAGCAGTTCTTC. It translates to CASSQDGTSGIYEQFF.

The CDR3 protein is CASKLSRGSRAGGNEQFF. CDR3 sequence (DNA): TGTGCCAGCAAACTTAGTCGGGGGAGCCGCGCAGGAGGCAATGAGCAGTTCTTC. The chain joins TRBV2 to TRBJ2-1; maybe TRBD2 (6 bases). Per the germline V gene, CDR1 is SNHLY and CDR2 is FYNNEI. There are 18 residues in the CDR3. Trimming removed 7 bases at V and 6 bases at J, with 28 bases between. Complete variable domain (other parts from reference TRBV2 and TRBJ2-1): EPEVTQTPSHQVTQMGQEVILRCVPISNHLYFYWYRQILGQKVEFLVSFYNNEISEKSEIFDDQFSVERPDGSNFTLKIRSTKLEDSAMYFCASKLSRGSRAGGNEQFFGPGTRLTVL.

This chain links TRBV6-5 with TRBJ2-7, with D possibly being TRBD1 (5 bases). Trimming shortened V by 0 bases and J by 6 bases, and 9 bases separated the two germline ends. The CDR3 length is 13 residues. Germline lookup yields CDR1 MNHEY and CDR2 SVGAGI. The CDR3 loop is CASSYSGASEQYF. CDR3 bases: TGTGCCAGCAGTTACTCAGGGGCGAGCGAGCAGTACTTC.

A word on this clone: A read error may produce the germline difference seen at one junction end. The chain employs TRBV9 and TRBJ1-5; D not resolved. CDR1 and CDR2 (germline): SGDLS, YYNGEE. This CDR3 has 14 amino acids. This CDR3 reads CASSPYNSNQHQHF. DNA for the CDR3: TGTGCCAGCAGCCCGTATAATAGCAATCAGCACCAGCATTTT.

DNA of the CDR3: TGTGCCAGCAGCTCCGCTACGGGACAGGGGACAGAGACCCAGTACTTC. This gives the protein CASSSATGQGTETQYF. The chain employs TRBV11-2 and TRBJ2-5; 10 nucleotides line up with TRBD1. This CDR3 region has 16 residues. Germline CDR1 and CDR2: SGHAT and FQNNGV. V lost 4 bases to trimming and J lost 4 bases; unmatched junction nucleotides: 9.

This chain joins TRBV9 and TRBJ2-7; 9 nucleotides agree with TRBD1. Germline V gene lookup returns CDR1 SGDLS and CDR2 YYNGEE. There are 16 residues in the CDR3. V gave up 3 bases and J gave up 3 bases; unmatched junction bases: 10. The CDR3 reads CASSADRGTGNYEQYF. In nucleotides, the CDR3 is TGTGCCAGCAGCGCTGATCGTGGGACAGGGAACTACGAGCAGTACTTC.

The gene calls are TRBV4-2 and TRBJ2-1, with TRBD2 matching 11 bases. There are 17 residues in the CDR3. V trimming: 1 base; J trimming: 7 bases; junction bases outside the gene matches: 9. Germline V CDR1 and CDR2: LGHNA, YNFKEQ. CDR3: CASSQGTSGSVRNEQFF. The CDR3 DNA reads TGTGCCAGCAGCCAAGGTACTAGCGGGAGTGTCAGGAATGAGCAGTTCTTC.

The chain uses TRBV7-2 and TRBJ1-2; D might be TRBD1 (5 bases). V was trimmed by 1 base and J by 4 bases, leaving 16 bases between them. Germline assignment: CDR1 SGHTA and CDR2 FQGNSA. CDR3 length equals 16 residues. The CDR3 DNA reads TGTGCCAGCAGCTTAGGGGGGGGAGGTGGGCGCTATGGCTACACCTTC. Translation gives CASSLGGGGGRYGYTF.

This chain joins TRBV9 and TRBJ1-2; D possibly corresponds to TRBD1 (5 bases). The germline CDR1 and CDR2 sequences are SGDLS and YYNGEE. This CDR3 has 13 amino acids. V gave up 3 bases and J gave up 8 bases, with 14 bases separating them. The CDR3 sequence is CASSGGAKDGYTF. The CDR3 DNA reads TGTGCCAGCAGCGGCGGGGCAAAGGACGGCTACACCTTC.

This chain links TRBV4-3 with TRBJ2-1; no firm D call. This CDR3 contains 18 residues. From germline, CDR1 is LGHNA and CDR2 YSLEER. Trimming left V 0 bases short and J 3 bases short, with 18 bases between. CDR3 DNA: TGCGCCAGCAGCCAAGAATGGCTATCGGAGTTTTACTACAATGAGCAGTTCTTC. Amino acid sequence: CASSQEWLSEFYYNEQFF.

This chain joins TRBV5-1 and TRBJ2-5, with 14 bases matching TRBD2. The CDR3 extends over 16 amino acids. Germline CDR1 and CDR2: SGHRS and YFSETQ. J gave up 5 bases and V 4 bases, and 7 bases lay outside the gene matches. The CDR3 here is CASSKTSGRASETQYF. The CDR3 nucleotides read TGCGCCAGCAGCAAGACTAGCGGGAGGGCCAGCGAGACCCAGTACTTC.

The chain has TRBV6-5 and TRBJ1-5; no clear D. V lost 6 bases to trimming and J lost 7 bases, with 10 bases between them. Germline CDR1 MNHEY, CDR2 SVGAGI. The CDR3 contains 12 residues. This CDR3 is CASSFFGQPQHF. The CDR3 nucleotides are TGTGCCAGCAGCTTTTTCGGGCAGCCCCAGCATTTT.

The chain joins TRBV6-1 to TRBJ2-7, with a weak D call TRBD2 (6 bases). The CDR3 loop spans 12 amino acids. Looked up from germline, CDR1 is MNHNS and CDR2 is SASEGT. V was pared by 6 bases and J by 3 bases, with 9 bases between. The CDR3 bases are TGTGCCAGCAGGGCGGGACTCTACGAGCAGTACTTC. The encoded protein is CASRAGLYEQYF.

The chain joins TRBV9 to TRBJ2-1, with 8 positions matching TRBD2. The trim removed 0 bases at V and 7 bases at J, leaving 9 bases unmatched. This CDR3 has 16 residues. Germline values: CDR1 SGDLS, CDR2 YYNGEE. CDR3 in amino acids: CASSVVGPGGSNEQFF. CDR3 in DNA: TGTGCCAGCAGCGTAGTAGGTCCGGGAGGGTCGAATGAGCAGTTCTTC.

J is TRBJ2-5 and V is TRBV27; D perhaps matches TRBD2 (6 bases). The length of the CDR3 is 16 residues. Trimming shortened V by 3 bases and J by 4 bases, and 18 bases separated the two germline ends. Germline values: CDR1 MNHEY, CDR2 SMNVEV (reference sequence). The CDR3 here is CASSLSRDGRGETQYF. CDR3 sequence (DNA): TGTGCCAGCAGTTTGTCCCGGGACGGGCGGGGAGAGACCCAGTACTTC.

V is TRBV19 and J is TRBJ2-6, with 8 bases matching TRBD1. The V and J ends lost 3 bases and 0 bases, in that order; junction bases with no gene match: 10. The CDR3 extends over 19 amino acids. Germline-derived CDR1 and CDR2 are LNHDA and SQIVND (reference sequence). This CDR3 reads CASSIGQGALISGANVLTF. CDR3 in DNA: TGTGCCAGTAGTATTGGTCAGGGGGCGTTGATCTCTGGGGCCAACGTCCTGACTTTC.

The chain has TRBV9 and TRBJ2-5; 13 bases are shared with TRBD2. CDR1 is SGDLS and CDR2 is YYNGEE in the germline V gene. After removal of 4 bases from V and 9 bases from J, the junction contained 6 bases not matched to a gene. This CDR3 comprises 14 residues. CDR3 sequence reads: CASSTSGGVMAQYF. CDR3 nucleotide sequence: TGTGCCAGCAGCACTAGCGGGGGGGTGATGGCCCAGTACTTC.

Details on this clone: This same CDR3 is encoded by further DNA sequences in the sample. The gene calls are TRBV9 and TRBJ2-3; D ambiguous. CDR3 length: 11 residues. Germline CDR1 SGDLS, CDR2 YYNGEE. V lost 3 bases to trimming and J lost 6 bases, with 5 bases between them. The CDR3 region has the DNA TGTGCCAGCAGCGCCCTGGATACGCAGTATTTT. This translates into CASSALDTQYF.